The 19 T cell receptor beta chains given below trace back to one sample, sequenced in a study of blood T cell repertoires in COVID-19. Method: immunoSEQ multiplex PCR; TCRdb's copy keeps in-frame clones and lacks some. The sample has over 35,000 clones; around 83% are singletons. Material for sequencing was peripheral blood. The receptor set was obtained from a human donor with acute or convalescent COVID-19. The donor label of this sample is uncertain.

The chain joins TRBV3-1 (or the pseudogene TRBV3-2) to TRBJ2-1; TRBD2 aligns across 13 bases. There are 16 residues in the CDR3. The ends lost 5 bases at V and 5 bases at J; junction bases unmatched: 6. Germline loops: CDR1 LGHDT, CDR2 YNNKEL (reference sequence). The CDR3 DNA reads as TGTGCCAGCAGCACAGCGACTAGCGGGGGGAACAATGAGCAGTTCTTC. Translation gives CASSTATSGGNNEQFF.

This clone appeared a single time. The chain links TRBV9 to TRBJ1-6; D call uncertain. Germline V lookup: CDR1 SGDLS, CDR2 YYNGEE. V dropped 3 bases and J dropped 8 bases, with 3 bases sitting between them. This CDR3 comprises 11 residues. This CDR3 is CASSGDSPLHF. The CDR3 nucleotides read TGTGCCAGCAGCGGAGATTCACCCCTCCACTTT. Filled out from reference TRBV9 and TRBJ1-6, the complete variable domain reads DSGVTQTPKHLITATGQRVTLRCSPRSGDLSVYWYQQSLDQGLQFLIQYYNGEERAKGNILERFSAQQFPDLHSELNLSSLELGDSALYFCASSGDSPLHFGNGTRLTVT.

CDR3 loop: CASSLAQPGFSGNTIYF. The DNA for the CDR3 is TGTGCCAGCAGCTTAGCCCAACCGGGGTTCTCTGGAAACACCATATATTTT. This chain joins TRBV7-2 and TRBJ1-3; D uncertain. This CDR3 contains 17 residues. Trimming took 0 bases from V and 0 from J, leaving 12 bases between them. Germline values: CDR1 SGHTA, CDR2 FQGNSA. The whole variable domain, remainder taken from reference TRBV7-2 and TRBJ1-3, is GAGVSQSPSNKVTEKGKDVELRCDPISGHTALYWYRQSLGQGLEFLIYFQGNSAPDKSGLPSDRFSAERTGGSVSTLTIQRTQQEDSAVYLCASSLAQPGFSGNTIYFGEGSWLTVV.

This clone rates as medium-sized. The CDR3 DNA reads as TGTGCCAGCAGCTTAGATGTGGGACAGGGTTCCGACGAGCAGTACTTC. It translates to CASSLDVGQGSDEQYF. The gene calls are TRBV7-9 and TRBJ2-7; 9 bases match TRBD1. CDR3 length: 16 amino acids. Germline loops: CDR1 SEHNR, CDR2 FQNEAQ (reference sequence). Trimming took 1 base from V and 5 from J; bases not matched to a gene: 9. Variable domain in full (rest from reference TRBV7-9 and TRBJ2-7): DTGVSQNPRHKITKRGQNVTFRCDPISEHNRLYWYRQTLGQGPEFLTYFQNEAQLEKSRLLSDRFSAERPKGSFSTLEIQRTEQGDSAMYLCASSLDVGQGSDEQYFGPGTRLTVT.

The CDR3 region has the DNA TGTGCCAGCAGCCCCCAGGTGGGGGACAGGGGGCGGTACGAGCAGTACTTC. Amino acids: CASSPQVGDRGRYEQYF. This chain links TRBV7-6 with TRBJ2-7, with TRBD1 matching over 12 bases. Germline lookup yields CDR1 SGHVS and CDR2 FNYEAQ. Losses at the gene ends were 5 bases for V and 4 bases for J; bases not matched to a gene: 12. The CDR3 runs 17 residues.

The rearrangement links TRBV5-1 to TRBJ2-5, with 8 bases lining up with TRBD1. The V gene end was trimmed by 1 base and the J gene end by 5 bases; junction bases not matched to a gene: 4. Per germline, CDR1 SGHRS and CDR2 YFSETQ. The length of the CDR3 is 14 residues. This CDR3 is CASSLSGGGETQYF. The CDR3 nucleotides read TGCGCCAGCAGCTTGTCAGGGGGCGGCGAGACCCAGTACTTC.

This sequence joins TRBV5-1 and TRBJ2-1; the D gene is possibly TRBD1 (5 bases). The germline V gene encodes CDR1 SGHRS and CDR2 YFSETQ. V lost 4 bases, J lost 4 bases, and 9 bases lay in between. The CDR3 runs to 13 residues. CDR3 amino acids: CASSPRDYNEQFF. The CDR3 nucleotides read TGCGCCAGCAGCCCCAGGGATTACAATGAGCAGTTCTTC.

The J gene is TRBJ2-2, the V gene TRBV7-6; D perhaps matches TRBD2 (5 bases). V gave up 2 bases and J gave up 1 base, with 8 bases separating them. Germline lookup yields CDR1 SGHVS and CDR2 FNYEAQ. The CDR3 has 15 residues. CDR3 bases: TGTGCCAGCAGCTTAAACGGAGGGAACACCGGGGAGCTGTTTTTT. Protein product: CASSLNGGNTGELFF. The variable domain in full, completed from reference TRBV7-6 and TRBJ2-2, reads GAGVSQSPRYKVTKRGQDVALRCDPISGHVSLYWYRQALGQGPEFLTYFNYEAQQDKSGLPNDRFSAERPEGSISTLTIQRTEQRDSAMYRCASSLNGGNTGELFFGEGSRLTVL.

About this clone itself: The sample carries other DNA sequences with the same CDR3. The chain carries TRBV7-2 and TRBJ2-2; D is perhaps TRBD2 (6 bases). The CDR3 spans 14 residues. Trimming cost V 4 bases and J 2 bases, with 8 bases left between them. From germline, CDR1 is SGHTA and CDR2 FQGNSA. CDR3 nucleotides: TGTGCCAGCAGCTCGGGACTTAACACCGGGGAGCTGTTTTTT. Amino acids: CASSSGLNTGELFF. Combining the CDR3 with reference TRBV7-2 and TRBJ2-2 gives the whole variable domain GAGVSQSPSNKVTEKGKDVELRCDPISGHTALYWYRQSLGQGLEFLIYFQGNSAPDKSGLPSDRFSAERTGGSVSTLTIQRTQQEDSAVYLCASSSGLNTGELFFGEGSRLTVL.

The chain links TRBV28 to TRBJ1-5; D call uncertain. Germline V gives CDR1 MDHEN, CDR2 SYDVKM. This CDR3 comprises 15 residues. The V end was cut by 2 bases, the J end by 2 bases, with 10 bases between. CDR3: CASSLGVRGNQPQHF. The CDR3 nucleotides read TGTGCCAGCAGTTTAGGGGTGAGGGGCAATCAGCCCCAGCATTTT.

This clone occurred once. CDR3 nucleotides: TGTGCCATCAGTGAGTCGACAGTGTTGTATGGCTACACCTTC. As protein: CAISESTVLYGYTF. V usage is TRBV10-3 and J usage is TRBJ1-2; D perhaps matches TRBD1 (5 bases). V lost 0 bases, J lost 5 bases, and 10 bases lay in between. The CDR3 consists of 14 residues. Germline V gives CDR1 ENHRY, CDR2 SYGVKD.

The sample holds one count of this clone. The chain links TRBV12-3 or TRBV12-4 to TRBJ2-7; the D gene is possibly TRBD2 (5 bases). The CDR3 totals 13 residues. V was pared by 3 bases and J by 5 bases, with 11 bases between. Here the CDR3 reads CASSLGRLNEQYF. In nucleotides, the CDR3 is TGTGCCAGCAGTTTGGGCAGACTAAACGAGCAGTACTTC.

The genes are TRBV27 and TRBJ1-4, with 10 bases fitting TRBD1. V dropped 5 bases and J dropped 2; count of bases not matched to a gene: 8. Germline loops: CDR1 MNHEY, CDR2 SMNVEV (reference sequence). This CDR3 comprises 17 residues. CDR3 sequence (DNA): TGTGCCAGCAGTATACTCCCGGGACAGGGGACTAATGAAAAACTGTTTTTT. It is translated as CASSILPGQGTNEKLFF.

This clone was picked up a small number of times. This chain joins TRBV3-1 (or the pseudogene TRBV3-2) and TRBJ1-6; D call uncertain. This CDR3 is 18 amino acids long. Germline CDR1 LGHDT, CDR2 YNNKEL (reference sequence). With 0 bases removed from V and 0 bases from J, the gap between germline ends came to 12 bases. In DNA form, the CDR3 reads TGTGCCAGCAGCCAAGATGAACAGCTTAGCTCCTATAATTCACCCCTCCACTTT. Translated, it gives CASSQDEQLSSYNSPLHF.

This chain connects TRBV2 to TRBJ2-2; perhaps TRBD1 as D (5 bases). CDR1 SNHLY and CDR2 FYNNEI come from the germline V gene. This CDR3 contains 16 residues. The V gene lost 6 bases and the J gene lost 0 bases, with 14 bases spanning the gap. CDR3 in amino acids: CASSPGTGSNTGELFF. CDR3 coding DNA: TGTGCCAGCAGCCCCGGTACAGGATCGAACACCGGGGAGCTGTTTTTT.

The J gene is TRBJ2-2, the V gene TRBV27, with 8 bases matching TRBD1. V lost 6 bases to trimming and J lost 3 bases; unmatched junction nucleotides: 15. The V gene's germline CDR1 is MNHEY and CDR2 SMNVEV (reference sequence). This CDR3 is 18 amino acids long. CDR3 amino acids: CASRVGTGGVGYTGELFF. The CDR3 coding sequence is TGTGCCAGCAGGGTCGGGACAGGAGGGGTGGGGTACACCGGGGAGCTGTTTTTT.

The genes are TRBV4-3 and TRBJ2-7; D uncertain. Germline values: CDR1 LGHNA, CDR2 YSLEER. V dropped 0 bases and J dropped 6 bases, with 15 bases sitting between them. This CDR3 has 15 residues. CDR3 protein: CASSQDFPLSGEQYF. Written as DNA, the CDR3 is TGCGCCAGCAGCCAAGATTTCCCACTCTCGGGCGAGCAGTACTTC.

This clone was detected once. This chain's CDR3 is CASSRTVYEQYF. CDR3 sequence (DNA): TGTGCCAGCAGCCGGACAGTGTACGAGCAGTACTTC. The chain couples TRBV11-2 to TRBJ2-7, with a tentative D call TRBD1 (6 bases). Germline V gene sequence: CDR1 SGHAT, CDR2 FQNNGV. The CDR3 consists of 12 residues. V lost 5 bases to trimming and J lost 4 bases, with 9 bases between them. Full variable domain (missing parts from reference TRBV11-2 and TRBJ2-7): EAGVAQSPRYKIIEKRQSVAFWCNPISGHATLYWYQQILGQGPKLLIQFQNNGVVDDSQLPKDRFSAERLKGVDSTLKIQPAKLEDSAVYLCASSRTVYEQYFGPGTRLTVT.

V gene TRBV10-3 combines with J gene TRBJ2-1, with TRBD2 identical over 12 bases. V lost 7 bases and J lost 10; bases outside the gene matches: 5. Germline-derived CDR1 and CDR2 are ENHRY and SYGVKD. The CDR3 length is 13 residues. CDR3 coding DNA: TGTGCCATCAAAGATCTAGCGGGAGGGGAGCAGTTCTTC. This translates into CAIKDLAGGEQFF.